The clone carrying this TCR beta chain has only one observation. This entry belongs to a study of blood T cell repertoires in COVID-19. Clones were read by immunoSEQ multiplex PCR, and TCRdb kept only the in-frame ones, dropping some. The profile covers more than 110,000 clones, with over 60% appearing a single time and roughly 9% taken by the ten largest. Germline lookup yields CDR1 SGHTA and CDR2 FQGNSA. The CDR3 is made up of 15 amino acids. The V end lost 2 bases, the J end lost 2 bases, and 12 bases lay between the germline ends. The source of this sequence is a woman between 45 and 60 years old with active or convalescent COVID-19. The chain uses TRBV7-2 and TRBJ2-5; D gene uncertain. The source material was peripheral blood. CDR3 coding DNA: TGTGCCAGCAGCTTAAACTCACTGCTACAAGAGACCCAGTACTTC. Protein sequence: CASSLNSLLQETQYF.